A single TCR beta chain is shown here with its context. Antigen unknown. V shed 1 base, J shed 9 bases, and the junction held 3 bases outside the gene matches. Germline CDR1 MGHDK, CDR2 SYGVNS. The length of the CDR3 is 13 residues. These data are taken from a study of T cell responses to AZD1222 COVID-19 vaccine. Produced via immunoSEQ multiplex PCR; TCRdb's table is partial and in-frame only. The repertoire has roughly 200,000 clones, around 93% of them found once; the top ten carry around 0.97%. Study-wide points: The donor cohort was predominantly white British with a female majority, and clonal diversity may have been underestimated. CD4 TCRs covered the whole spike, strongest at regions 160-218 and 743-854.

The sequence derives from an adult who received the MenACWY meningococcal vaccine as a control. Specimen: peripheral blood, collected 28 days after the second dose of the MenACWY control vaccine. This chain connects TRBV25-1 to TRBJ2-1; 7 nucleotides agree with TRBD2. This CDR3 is CASSEWGGTEQFF. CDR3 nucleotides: TGTGCCAGCAGTGAATGGGGAGGGACTGAGCAGTTCTTC.